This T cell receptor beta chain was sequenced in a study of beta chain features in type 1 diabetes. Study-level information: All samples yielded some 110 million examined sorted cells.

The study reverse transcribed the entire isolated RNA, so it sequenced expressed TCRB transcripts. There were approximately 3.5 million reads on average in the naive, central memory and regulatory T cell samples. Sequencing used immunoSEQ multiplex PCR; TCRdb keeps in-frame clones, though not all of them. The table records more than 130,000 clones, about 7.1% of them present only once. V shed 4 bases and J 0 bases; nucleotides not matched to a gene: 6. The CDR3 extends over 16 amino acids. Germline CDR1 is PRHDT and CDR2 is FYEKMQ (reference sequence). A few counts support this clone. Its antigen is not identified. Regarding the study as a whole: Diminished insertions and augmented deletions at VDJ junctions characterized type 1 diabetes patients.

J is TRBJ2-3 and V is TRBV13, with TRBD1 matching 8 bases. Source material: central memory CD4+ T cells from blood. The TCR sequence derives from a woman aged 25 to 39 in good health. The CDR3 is CASSYGTGLSTDTQYF. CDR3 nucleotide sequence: TGTGCCAGCAGCTACGGGACAGGTCTCAGCACAGATACGCAGTATTTT.